A selection of T cell receptor beta chains follows, all from one sample in a study of cytomegalovirus exposure and HLA in healthy donors. Assay: immunoSEQ multiplex PCR; the TCRdb copy retains only in-frame clones and omits some. The sample contains some 79,000 clones, just under 95% of which appear only once. Sequencing was carried out using PBMCs. The receptor source for this set is a woman under 30 in good health and CMV-seropositive. Each CDR3 is given with its conserved first and last residue. The D gene is left open where the match is weak. Part of the rows lack a size; the others show once, few, many or a class for expanded clones.

TRBV5-1,TRBJ2-5,NA,TRBD1,TGCGCCAGCAGCTTTAGGGGAGCTAGCAGGGGGCAAGAGACCCAGTACTTC,CASSFRGASRGQETQYF
TRBV7-3,TRBJ1-2,NA,NA,TGTGCCAGCAGCTTTACTCCAGGGGAAGGCTACACCTTC,CASSFTPGEGYTF
TRBV7-6,TRBJ2-7,NA,TRBD2,TGTGCCAGCAGTGGGACTAGCGGGTCCTACGAGCAGTACTTC,CASSGTSGSYEQYF
TRBV28,TRBJ2-1,NA,TRBD2,TGTGCCAGCACGTGGAACCGGGACAGGTTTTTTCCGGGACTAGCGGGCCAAAAGGTCATGCAGTTCTTC,CASTWNRDRFFPGLAGQKVMQFF
TRBV18,TRBJ2-7,NA,NA,TGTGCCAGCTCACTGCAGGACAGCTACGAGCAGTACTTC,CASSLQDSYEQYF
TRBV7-9,TRBJ2-1,NA,TRBD1,TGTGCCAGCAGCTTAGGGACAGGGCCGACTTACAATGAGCAGTTCTTC,CASSLGTGPTYNEQFF
TRBV5-1,TRBJ2-6,NA,NA,TGCGCCAGCAGTCCCAGCTCTGGGGCCAACGTCCTGACTTTC,CASSPSSGANVLTF
TRBV6-5,TRBJ1-2,NA,NA,TGTGCCAGCAGTTACGTCTCGGGGTCCTATGGCTACACCTTC,CASSYVSGSYGYTF
TRBV30,TRBJ1-2,NA,TRBD1,TGTGCCTTCCAACCCGGGACAGGCGTCGGGGGCTACACCTTC,CAFQPGTGVGGYTF
TRBV5-4,TRBJ2-3,NA,TRBD2,TGTGCCAGCAGCTATTTCACTAGCGGCACAGATACGCAGTATTTT,CASSYFTSGTDTQYF
TRBV6-5,TRBJ1-1,NA,NA,TGTGCCAGCAGTTACCCATCTCCTGGCCCGGGGGGTGAAGCTTTCTTT,CASSYPSPGPGGEAFF
TRBV9,TRBJ1-6,NA,TRBD1,TGTGCCAGCAGCGGGACAGGTGATCTCCACTTT,CASSGTGDLHF
TRBV7-2,TRBJ1-5,NA,NA,TGTGCCAGCAGCTTAGTCCGGAATCAGCCCCAGCATTTT,CASSLVRNQPQHF
TRBV2,TRBJ2-5,NA,TRBD2,TGTGCCAGCAGTGACCGGGCTAGCGGGGGGGCGAAGACCCAGTACTTC,CASSDRASGGAKTQYF
TRBV7-2,TRBJ1-1,NA,NA,TGTGCCAGCAGCACATGGACAGCCCGCGTTGTAATGAACACTGAAGCTTTCTTT,CASSTWTARVVMNTEAFF
TRBV7-9,TRBJ1-4,NA,NA,TGTGCCAGCAGCCGCAGGGGAGGGGATACAACTAATGAAAAACTGTTTTTT,CASSRRGGDTTNEKLFF
TRBV2,TRBJ2-7,NA,TRBD1,TGTGCCAGCAGGGGGACAGGGCGCCACGAGCAGTACTTC,CASRGTGRHEQYF
TRBV15,TRBJ2-2,NA,TRBD1,TGTGCCACCAGCAGAGATGGGACAGGTATCTCCGGGGAGCTGTTTTTT,CATSRDGTGISGELFF
TRBV28,TRBJ2-2,once,NA,TGTGCCAGCAGTTTTTCCACGAACACCGGGGAGCTGTTTTTT,CASSFSTNTGELFF
TRBV5-1,TRBJ2-6,NA,TRBD1,TGCGCCAGTAAACAGGGGACTGGGGCCAACGTCCTGACTTTC,CASKQGTGANVLTF
TRBV7-2,TRBJ1-2,NA,TRBD1,TGTGCCAGCAGCCCTATGCAGGGGGCCAACTATGGCTACACCTTC,CASSPMQGANYGYTF
TRBV5-1,TRBJ1-2,once,TRBD1,TGCGCCAGCAGCTTGGGGACAACAGGGGGCTATGGCTACACCTTC,CASSLGTTGGYGYTF
TRBV18,TRBJ1-3,NA,NA,TGTGCCAGCGCCTACTCTGGAAACACCATATATTTT,CASAYSGNTIYF
TRBV5-6,TRBJ1-1,NA,TRBD1,TGTGCCAGCAGCTTTCACTGGACAGGGGGCGGAATGAACACTGAAGCTTTCTTT,CASSFHWTGGGMNTEAFF
TRBV27,TRBJ2-7,NA,NA,TGTGCCAGCAGTTCGGCGGGAAGCTCCTACGAGCAGTACTTC,CASSSAGSSYEQYF
TRBV21-1,TRBJ1-5,NA,NA,TGTGCCAGCAGCAAAGGTACAGGATTGCGGCAGCCCCAGCATTTT,CASSKGTGLRQPQHF
TRBV19,TRBJ1-4,NA,TRBD1,TGTGCCAGTAGTTCCGGGACAGGGGGTGAAAAACTGTTTTTT,CASSSGTGGEKLFF
TRBV7-8,TRBJ1-2,NA,NA,TGTGCCAGCAGCGACCCCCAGGGCCAGGGGAGTTATGGCTACACCTTC,CASSDPQGQGSYGYTF
TRBV28,TRBJ2-5,NA,TRBD1,TGTGCCAGCAGGTCACAGGGGCCTGGGGAGACCCAGTACTTC,CASRSQGPGETQYF
TRBV25-1,TRBJ1-1,NA,NA,TGTGCCAGCAGTGTAACAGGGAGGGGAACTGAAGCTTTCTTT,CASSVTGRGTEAFF
TRBV29-1,TRBJ1-2,once,NA,TGCAGCGTTAAAGACACCTTAGTTAACTATGGCTACACCTTC,CSVKDTLVNYGYTF